This T cell receptor (beta chain) emerged from a study of T-cell memory formation after mild COVID-19. Overall study results and limits: Unconfirmed was the SARS-CoV-2 specificity of second-wave clones that peaked on day 37. Day 15 to 85 contractors were CD4/CD8 balanced; later expanders leaned CD4+.

The germline V gene encodes CDR1 LGHNA and CDR2 YSLEER. The CDR3 is 14 residues long. V lost 5 bases and J lost 2; bases outside the gene matches: 5. As to this clonotype: The target antigen is unknown.

TCRdb recomputed calls from the 5' RACE reads with MiXCR, one row per CDR3 protein. Found here are 110,000 to 150,000 distinct CDR3 sequences, around 25% of them singletons; the top ten hold around a quarter. The V and J genes are TRBV4-3 and TRBJ2-7, with 8 bases matching TRBD1. The receptor was derived from an adult woman who had mild COVID-19 (a few samples of this study predate the infection). Cell type and time point are not known. Sequencing input: PBMCs or a T cell subset sorted from them (not recorded which). CDR3 loop: CASSSWTGPYEQYF. CDR3 DNA: TGCGCCAGCAGCTCATGGACAGGGCCCTACGAGCAGTACTTC.